Listed here are 28 T cell receptor beta chains from one sample, sequenced in a study of cytomegalovirus exposure and HLA in healthy donors. The PCR was carried out with 60 Vbeta primers and 13 Jbeta primers. The assay was immunoSEQ multiplex PCR, and TCRdb's table has in-frame clones only and misses some. The sample lists 110,000 to 150,000 clones, 70% to 75% seen once, with 1.5% to 2% in the top ten. The source material was PBMCs. The receptors were gathered from a woman in her twenties or thirties in good health and CMV-seronegative.

The V gene is TRBV9, the J gene TRBJ2-3; 9 nucleotides align to TRBD2. In germline, CDR1 is SGDLS, CDR2 YYNGEE. The CDR3 covers 15 residues. V shed 6 bases and J 2 bases; nucleotides not matched to a gene: 7. The CDR3 loop reads CASTRTSAYTDTQYF. CDR3 nucleotides: TGTGCCAGCACCAGGACTAGCGCTTACACAGATACGCAGTATTTT.

This chain connects TRBV30 to TRBJ1-3; D not certain. Germline CDR1 reads GTSNPN; CDR2 reads SVGIG (reference sequence). CDR3 length: 13 residues. Trimming removed 0 bases at V and 4 bases at J, with 7 bases between. CDR3 sequence (DNA): TGTGCCTGGAGTGTACGCGGGGGAAACACCATATATTTT. It specifies CAWSVRGGNTIYF.

The V call is TRBV18, the J call TRBJ1-4; no definite D call. The CDR3 is 17 amino acids. V lost 3 bases and J 3 bases, leaving 17 bases between the germline ends. The V gene's germline CDR1 is KGHSH and CDR2 LQKENI. The CDR3 nucleotides are TGTGCCAGCTCACCGCTCGTCCCGAGTCTAGCTAATGAAAAACTGTTTTTT. Its translation is CASSPLVPSLANEKLFF.

This sequence joins TRBV6-1 and TRBJ1-4; no definite D call. V lost 0 bases and J lost 2, with 10 bases in between. The CDR3 sequence is 16 residues long. The V gene's germline CDR1 is MNHNS and CDR2 SASEGT. The CDR3: CASSEALGVTNEKLFF. DNA for the CDR3: TGTGCCAGCAGTGAAGCGCTCGGTGTGACTAATGAAAAACTGTTTTTT.

DNA for the CDR3: TGTGCCAGCAGACGGGGGGTAGCCAAAAACATTCAGTACTTC. Encoded protein: CASRRGVAKNIQYF. The gene calls are TRBV6-6 and TRBJ2-4; TRBD2 matches at 7 bases. With V trimmed by 6 bases and J by 0 bases, 2 bases remained unmatched. CDR3 size: 14 residues. Germline loops: CDR1 MNHNY, CDR2 SVGAGI (reference sequence).

The genes are TRBV9 and TRBJ2-6, with 7 bases fitting TRBD2. Germline CDR1 SGDLS, CDR2 YYNGEE. The CDR3 covers 17 residues. Trimming took 4 bases from V and 0 from J; bases not matched to a gene: 7. CDR3 coding DNA: TGTGCCAGCAGCCCCCGGGGGGAAAACTCTGGGGCCAACGTCCTGACTTTC. Residues: CASSPRGENSGANVLTF.

This rearrangement joins TRBV11-2 to TRBJ2-7, with 8 bases fitting TRBD2. Trimming at V came to 3 bases and at J to 1 base, leaving 8 bases not matched to a gene. Per germline, CDR1 SGHAT and CDR2 FQNNGV. CDR3 size: 16 residues. The CDR3 sequence is CASSLLLSGKSYEQYF. CDR3 coding DNA: TGTGCCAGCAGCTTGCTCCTTAGCGGGAAGTCCTACGAGCAGTACTTC.

This clone is a singleton in its sample. The rearrangement uses TRBV6-6 and TRBJ2-5; the match to TRBD1 covers 7 bases. The length of the CDR3 is 14 residues. J lost 4 bases, V lost 6 bases, and 8 bases had no gene match. CDR1 MNHNY and CDR2 SVGAGI come from the germline V gene (reference sequence). The CDR3 here is CASSPYTGAETQYF. The DNA of the CDR3 is TGTGCCAGCAGCCCCTATACAGGGGCAGAGACCCAGTACTTC.

The V call is TRBV11-2, the J call TRBJ2-5, with 12 bases identical to TRBD2. Germline trimming cut 4 bases from V and 5 bases from J; bases unmatched to any gene: 5. The CDR3 covers 15 residues. Germline V gene lookup returns CDR1 SGHAT and CDR2 FQNNGV. This CDR3 is CASSSGLAGFETQYF. In nucleotides, the CDR3 is TGTGCCAGCAGCTCTGGACTAGCGGGATTTGAGACCCAGTACTTC. Complete variable domain (other parts from reference TRBV11-2 and TRBJ2-5): EAGVAQSPRYKIIEKRQSVAFWCNPISGHATLYWYQQILGQGPKLLIQFQNNGVVDDSQLPKDRFSAERLKGVDSTLKIQPAKLEDSAVYLCASSSGLAGFETQYFGPGTRLLVL.

The genes are TRBV7-8 and TRBJ1-1; D is perhaps TRBD1 (6 bases). Germline loops: CDR1 SGHVS, CDR2 FQNEAQ. There are 13 residues in the CDR3. The V and J ends lost 5 bases and 3 bases respectively, with 10 bases between them. The CDR3, as DNA: TGTGCCAGCAGCCGGAACAGGGACACTGAAGCTTTCTTT. Protein product: CASSRNRDTEAFF.

The gene calls are TRBV19 and TRBJ1-2; weak D call: TRBD1 (5 bases). This CDR3 comprises 13 residues. The ends were cut back, 8 bases at V and 6 bases at J, with 16 bases in the middle. Germline CDR1 is LNHDA and CDR2 is SQIVND (reference sequence). Here the CDR3 DNA reads TGTGCCAGTTCCCGGGGGAGGGGAAATGGCTACACCTTC. It codes for CASSRGRGNGYTF.

The genes are TRBV9 and TRBJ2-2, with 7 bases that match TRBD2. Trimming took 5 bases from V and 0 from J; bases not matched to a gene: 4. This CDR3 contains 15 residues. Per the germline V gene, CDR1 is SGDLS and CDR2 is YYNGEE. CDR3 sequence: CASRLSGANTGELFF. DNA of the CDR3: TGTGCCAGCAGATTGAGCGGGGCGAACACCGGGGAGCTGTTTTTT.

The V and J genes are TRBV10-3 and TRBJ1-2; D call uncertain. The V and J ends lost 0 bases and 5 bases respectively, with 7 bases between them. Per germline, CDR1 ENHRY and CDR2 SYGVKD. The CDR3 length is 13 residues. The CDR3: CAISESHEYGYTF. CDR3 in DNA: TGTGCCATCAGTGAGTCGCACGAGTATGGCTACACCTTC.

The CDR3 DNA reads as TGTGCCAGCCAGAGGGAGTACCGCCAGCAGTACTTC. Translated, it gives CASQREYRQQYF. The chain has TRBV7-9 and TRBJ2-7, with D perhaps TRBD2 (5 bases). V was clipped by 8 bases and J by 8 bases, with 16 bases between them. Germline CDR1 reads SEHNR; CDR2 reads FQNEAQ (reference sequence). The CDR3 loop spans 12 amino acids.

CDR3 DNA: TGTGCCAGCAGCTACAGGACCGGGACAGGGAGCTCCTACGAGCAGTACTTC. Translating gives CASSYRTGTGSSYEQYF. The chain is built from TRBV7-2 and TRBJ2-7; 9 nucleotides match TRBD1. The J segment lost 0 bases and the V segment lost 4 bases, leaving 10 bases of the junction unmatched. This CDR3 has 17 residues. Germline assignment: CDR1 SGHTA and CDR2 FQGNSA.

The chain carries TRBV2 and TRBJ1-1, with 9 nucleotides matching TRBD1. This CDR3 spans 15 amino acids. Germline CDR1 and CDR2: SNHLY and FYNNEI. V was clipped by 6 bases and J by 10 bases; unmatched bases: 15. CDR3 region: CASSQTWTGEEGAFF. The DNA of the CDR3 is TGTGCCAGCAGCCAGACGTGGACAGGGGAGGAGGGAGCTTTCTTT.

This clone was seen more than once but under ten times. The rearrangement uses TRBV5-4 and TRBJ2-3; TRBD2 matches at 8 bases. With 3 bases clipped from V and 0 bases from J, the junction kept 9 bases outside the gene matches. The CDR3 extends over 17 amino acids. CDR1 is SGHNT and CDR2 is YYREEE in the germline V gene (reference sequence). Here the CDR3 DNA reads TGTGCCAGCAGCTCTACCCAACGGGGGGGTAGCACAGATACGCAGTATTTT. Translating it yields CASSSTQRGGSTDTQYF. Complete variable domain (other parts from reference TRBV5-4 and TRBJ2-3): ETGVTQSPTHLIKTRGQQVTLRCSSQSGHNTVSWYQQALGQGPQFIFQYYREEENGRGNFPPRFSGLQFPNYSSELNVNALELDDSALYLCASSSTQRGGSTDTQYFGPGTRLTVL.

The gene calls are TRBV6-1 and TRBJ1-5, with D uncertain. Trimming removed 0 bases from V and 4 bases from J, with 4 bases in between. The CDR3 consists of 13 residues. The germline V gene encodes CDR1 MNHNS and CDR2 SASEGT. CDR3: CASSEAGNQPQHF. DNA of the CDR3: TGTGCCAGCAGTGAAGCCGGGAATCAGCCCCAGCATTTT.

This clone was counted between two and nine times. The chain employs TRBV7-2 and TRBJ2-6; a weak D match, TRBD2 (5 bases). V dropped 3 bases and J dropped 4 bases, with 10 bases sitting between them. Germline CDR1 and CDR2: SGHTA and FQGNSA. The CDR3 runs 15 residues. The CDR3 loop is CASSLRVEGANVLTF. The CDR3 DNA reads TGTGCCAGCAGCTTGAGGGTGGAGGGGGCCAACGTCCTGACTTTC.

This clone was detected only a few times. The chain employs TRBV7-2 and TRBJ1-2; 8 nucleotides line up with TRBD1. The CDR3 totals 14 residues. Germline V gives CDR1 SGHTA, CDR2 FQGNSA. V trimming: 6 bases; J trimming: 7 bases; junction bases outside the gene matches: 10. CDR3 in DNA: TGTGCCAGCAGATCGACAGGGGTGGGGGGTGGCTACACCTTC. It yields the protein CASRSTGVGGGYTF.

The rearrangement uses TRBV2 and TRBJ2-7; 7 bases map to TRBD1. Germline V lookup: CDR1 SNHLY, CDR2 FYNNEI. The V segment lost 10 bases and the J segment 0 bases; nucleotides outside the gene matches: 9. CDR3 length: 14 amino acids. CDR3: CATQVTGVSYEQYF. The DNA of the CDR3 is TGTGCCACCCAAGTTACAGGGGTCTCCTACGAGCAGTACTTC. Using reference TRBV2 and TRBJ2-7 for the parts outside the CDR3, the full variable domain is EPEVTQTPSHQVTQMGQEVILRCVPISNHLYFYWYRQILGQKVEFLVSFYNNEISEKSEIFDDQFSVERPDGSNFTLKIRSTKLEDSAMYFCATQVTGVSYEQYFGPGTRLTVT.

This chain connects TRBV7-2 to TRBJ2-5, with 9 bases lining up with TRBD1. The germline gives CDR1 SGHTA, CDR2 FQGNSA. V trimming: 5 bases; J trimming: 5 bases; junction bases outside the gene matches: 9. CDR3 length equals 15 residues. The CDR3 sequence: CASSPWDREGETQYF. The CDR3 DNA reads TGTGCCAGCAGCCCGTGGGACAGGGAGGGGGAGACCCAGTACTTC.

This clone has only a few counts. This chain uses TRBV6-6 with TRBJ2-3; D ambiguous. This CDR3 comprises 12 residues. CDR1 and CDR2 (germline): MNHNY, SVGAGI (reference sequence). With 6 bases removed from V and 5 bases from J, the gap between germline ends came to 9 bases. CDR3: CASRSPGDTQYF. The CDR3 DNA sequence: TGTGCCAGCAGGTCCCCGGGAGATACGCAGTATTTT.

The chain combines TRBV19 with TRBJ1-2, with D maybe TRBD1 (6 bases). The CDR3 loop spans 13 amino acids. CDR1 and CDR2 (germline): LNHDA, SQIVND (reference sequence). V dropped 8 bases and J dropped 4 bases, with 14 bases sitting between them. The CDR3 protein is CASGLTGPYGYTF. The CDR3 nucleotides are TGTGCCAGTGGCTTGACAGGACCCTATGGCTACACCTTC.

CDR3 amino acids: CATSTRGQANYGYTF. The CDR3 DNA reads as TGTGCCACCAGCACCAGGGGACAGGCAAACTATGGCTACACCTTC. The chain carries TRBV15 and TRBJ1-2; TRBD1 matches at 8 bases. The CDR3 loop spans 15 amino acids. J was trimmed by 2 bases and V by 4 bases; bases with no gene match: 6. Germline CDR1 is LNHNV and CDR2 is YYDKDF (reference sequence).

V is TRBV27 and J is TRBJ2-1; 13 bases map to TRBD2. CDR1 MNHEY and CDR2 SMNVEV come from the germline V gene (reference sequence). CDR3 size: 18 residues. The V segment lost 7 bases and the J segment 0 bases; nucleotides outside the gene matches: 9. This CDR3 is CASKSGLAGESSYNEQFF. The DNA for the CDR3 is TGTGCCAGCAAGTCCGGACTAGCGGGGGAAAGCTCCTACAATGAGCAGTTCTTC.

This sequence joins TRBV12-5 and TRBJ2-1; TRBD1 agrees at 7 bases. In germline, CDR1 is LGHNT, CDR2 FRNRAP. Losses at the gene ends were 5 bases for V and 0 bases for J; bases not matched to a gene: 7. This CDR3 is built from 16 residues. CDR3 protein: CASGKNRGSSYNEQFF. CDR3 sequence (DNA): TGTGCTAGTGGTAAAAACAGGGGCAGCTCCTACAATGAGCAGTTCTTC.

The chain carries TRBV5-6 and TRBJ2-5; 8 bases fit TRBD2. Germline V lookup: CDR1 SGHDT, CDR2 YYEEEE. This CDR3 region has 15 residues. V shed 2 bases and J 3 bases; nucleotides not matched to a gene: 6. CDR3 sequence: CASSFERGRKETQYF. CDR3 nucleotides: TGTGCCAGCAGCTTCGAGCGGGGGAGGAAAGAGACCCAGTACTTC.